The source of this T cell receptor (beta chain) is a study of blood T cell repertoires in COVID-19. The assay was immunoSEQ multiplex PCR, and TCRdb's table has in-frame clones only and misses some. The data contain 200,000 to 250,000 clones, about 90% of them singletons. This CDR3 has 15 amino acids. The germline V gene encodes CDR1 DFQATT and CDR2 SNEGSKA (reference sequence). V was pared by 3 bases and J by 2 bases, with 16 bases between. The J gene is TRBJ2-5, the V gene TRBV20-1; D is unclear. The TCR was taken from a man under 40 who had been exposed to COVID-19. The source material was PBMCs or T cells enriched from blood (not recorded which). Written as DNA, the CDR3 is TGCAGTGCTAGTAACGGTAGAGCCACTCAAGAGACCCAGTACTTC. Translated: CSASNGRATQETQYF.